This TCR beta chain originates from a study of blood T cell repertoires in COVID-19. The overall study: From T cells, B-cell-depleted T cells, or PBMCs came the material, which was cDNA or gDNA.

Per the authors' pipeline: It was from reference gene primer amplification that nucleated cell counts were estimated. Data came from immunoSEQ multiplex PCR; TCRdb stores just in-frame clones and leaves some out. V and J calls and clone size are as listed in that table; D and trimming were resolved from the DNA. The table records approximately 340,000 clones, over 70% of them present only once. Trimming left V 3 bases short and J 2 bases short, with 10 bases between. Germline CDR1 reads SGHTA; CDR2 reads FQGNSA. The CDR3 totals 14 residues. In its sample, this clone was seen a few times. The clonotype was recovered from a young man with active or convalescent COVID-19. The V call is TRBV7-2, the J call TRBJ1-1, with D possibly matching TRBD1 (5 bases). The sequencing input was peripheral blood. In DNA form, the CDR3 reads TGTGCCAGCAGCTTTACAGGCGGAAACACTGAAGCTTTCTTT. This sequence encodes CASSFTGGNTEAFF.